This entry is about one TCR beta chain. The antigen remains undetermined. Other DNA variants within this sample encode the same CDR3. The sample is drawn from a study of cytomegalovirus exposure and HLA in healthy donors. General study findings and limits: The authors later found TCR association rates varying by HLA locus, with DRB1 most and HLA-C fewest. High sensitivity and specificity were reportedly achieved when the classifier diagnosed cytomegalovirus status.

CDR1 is SGDLS and CDR2 is YYNGEE in the germline V gene. Trimming removed 0 bases from V and 6 bases from J, with 14 bases in between. CDR3 length: 15 amino acids. In the PCR, 60 Vbeta and 13 Jbeta primers were used. Sequencing was performed with immunoSEQ multiplex PCR; in TCRdb, only in-frame clones are kept and a portion is missing. The sample lists around 170,000 clones, 81% occurring once. Source material: PBMCs. J is TRBJ2-3 and V is TRBV9; D is possibly TRBD2 (7 bases). The receptor's source is a man in his fifties or sixties in good health and CMV-seronegative. Written as DNA, the CDR3 is TGTGCCAGCAGCGTAGAGGGGGGGGCTGCGGATACGCAGTATTTT. This gives the protein CASSVEGGAADTQYF.